This T cell receptor (beta chain) emerged from a study of cytomegalovirus exposure and HLA in healthy donors. The PCR used 60 Vbeta and 13 Jbeta primers. Measured with immunoSEQ multiplex PCR; TCRdb has only the in-frame clones, and not every one. The repertoire holds about 130,000 clones, with less than 85% as singletons. The germline V gene encodes CDR1 SGHTA and CDR2 FQGNSA. V lost 5 bases, J lost 7 bases, and 10 bases stayed unmatched. The CDR3 totals 16 residues. Concerning this clone: This specimen includes other DNA sequences encoding the same CDR3.

This chain uses TRBV7-2 with TRBJ2-1; 11 nucleotides align to TRBD2. Sequencing used PBMCs. The clonotype was recovered from a man in his forties or fifties in good health and CMV-seronegative. The CDR3 protein is CASSPSGTSGSNEQFF. CDR3 coding DNA: TGTGCCAGCAGCCCCTCCGGGACTAGCGGTTCAAATGAGCAGTTCTTC.